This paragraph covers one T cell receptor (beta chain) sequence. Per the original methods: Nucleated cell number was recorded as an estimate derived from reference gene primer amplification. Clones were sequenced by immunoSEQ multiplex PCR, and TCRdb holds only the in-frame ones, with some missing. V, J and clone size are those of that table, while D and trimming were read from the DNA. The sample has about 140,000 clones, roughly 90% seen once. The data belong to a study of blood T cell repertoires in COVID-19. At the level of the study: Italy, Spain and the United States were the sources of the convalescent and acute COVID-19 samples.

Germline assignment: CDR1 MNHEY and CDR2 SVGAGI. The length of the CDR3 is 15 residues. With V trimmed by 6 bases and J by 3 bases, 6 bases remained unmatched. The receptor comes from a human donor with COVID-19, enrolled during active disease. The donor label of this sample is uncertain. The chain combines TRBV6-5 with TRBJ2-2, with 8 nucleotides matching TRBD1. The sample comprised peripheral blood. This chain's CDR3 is CASSRMTGDTGELFF. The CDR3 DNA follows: TGTGCCAGCAGCAGGATGACAGGGGACACCGGGGAGCTGTTTTTT.